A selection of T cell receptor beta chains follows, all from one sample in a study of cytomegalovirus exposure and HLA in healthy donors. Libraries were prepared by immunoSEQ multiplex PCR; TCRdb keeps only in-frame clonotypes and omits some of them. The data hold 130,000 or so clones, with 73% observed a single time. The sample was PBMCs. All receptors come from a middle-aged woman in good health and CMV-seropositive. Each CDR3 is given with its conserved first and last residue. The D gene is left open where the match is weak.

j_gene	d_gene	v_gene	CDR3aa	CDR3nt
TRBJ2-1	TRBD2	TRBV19	CASSDGGAPGEQFF	TGTGCCAGTAGTGACGGGGGGGCGCCGGGTGAGCAGTTCTTC
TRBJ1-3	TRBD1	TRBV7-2	CASSLTGGAGGNTIYF	TGTGCCAGCAGCTTGACAGGGGGCGCGGGTGGAAACACCATATATTTT
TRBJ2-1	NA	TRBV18	CASLPFRGAYNEQFF	TGTGCCAGCTTACCGTTTCGGGGTGCCTACAATGAGCAGTTCTTC
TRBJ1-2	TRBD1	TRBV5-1	CASSLGGDSSNYGYTF	TGCGCCAGCAGCTTGGGAGGGGACAGTTCTAACTATGGCTACACCTTC
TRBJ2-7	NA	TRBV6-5	CASSYRRSSYEQYF	TGTGCCAGCAGTTACCGCCGGAGTTCCTACGAGCAGTACTTC
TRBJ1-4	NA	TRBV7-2	CASSLRRTVLNEKLFF	TGTGCCAGCAGCTTAAGGAGGACGGTACTTAATGAAAAACTGTTTTTT
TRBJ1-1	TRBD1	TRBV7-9	CASSPLTGGRENTEAFF	TGTGCCAGCAGCCCTCTCACAGGGGGAAGGGAGAACACTGAAGCTTTCTTT
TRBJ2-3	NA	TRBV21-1	CASSKDPVIKSSGREYADTQYF	TGTGCCAGCAGCAAAGACCCCGTCATAAAGTCTAGCGGGAGAGAATACGCAGATACGCAGTATTTT
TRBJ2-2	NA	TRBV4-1	CASSQDGQTNTGELFF	TGCGCCAGCAGCCAAGACGGACAGACGAACACCGGGGAGCTGTTTTTT
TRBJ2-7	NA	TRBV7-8	CASSLAGHYEQYF	TGTGCCAGCAGCTTAGCGGGGCACTACGAGCAGTACTTC
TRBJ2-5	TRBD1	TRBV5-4	CASSLNSGGRGETQYF	TGTGCCAGCAGCTTAAATTCAGGGGGCAGGGGAGAGACCCAGTACTTC
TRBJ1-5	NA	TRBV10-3	CAISDLSNQPQHF	TGTGCCATCAGTGACCTTAGCAATCAGCCCCAGCATTTT
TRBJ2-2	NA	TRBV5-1	CATKVSGNTGELFF	TGCGCCACCAAAGTGTCGGGGAACACCGGGGAGCTGTTTTTT
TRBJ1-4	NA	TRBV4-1	CASSQGEIATNEKLFF	TGCGCCAGCAGCCAAGGGGAGATAGCAACTAATGAAAAACTGTTTTTT